The following is a T cell receptor beta chain sequence with its context. Sequenced by immunoSEQ multiplex PCR; TCRdb stores in-frame clones only, minus some. The table lists more than 1,200,000 clones, approximately 98.5% of them singletons. The CDR3 loop spans 13 amino acids. V was pared by 5 bases and J by 4 bases, with 8 bases between. Looked up from germline, CDR1 is MNHEY and CDR2 is SMNVEV (reference sequence). The sample is drawn from a study of shared clonotypes between healthy human individuals. The V gene is TRBV27, the J gene TRBJ2-2, with D tentatively TRBD2 (5 bases). The clonotype was recovered from a man between 25 and 39 years old in good health. Sequencing was performed on naive CD4+ T cells sorted from blood. Subset noted: CD45RA+ positively selected. The CDR3 region is CASSRGPTGELFF. As DNA, the CDR3 is TGTGCCAGCAGTCGAGGGCCCACCGGGGAGCTGTTTTTT.